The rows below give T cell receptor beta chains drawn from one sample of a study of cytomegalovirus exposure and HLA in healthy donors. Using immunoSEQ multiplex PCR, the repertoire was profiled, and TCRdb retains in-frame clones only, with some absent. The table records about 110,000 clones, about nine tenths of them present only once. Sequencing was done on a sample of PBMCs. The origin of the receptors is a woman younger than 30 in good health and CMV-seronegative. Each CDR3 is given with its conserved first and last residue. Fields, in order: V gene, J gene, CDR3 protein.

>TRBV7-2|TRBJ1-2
CASSFDSNYGYTF
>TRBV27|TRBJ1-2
CASSFYAETNYGYTF
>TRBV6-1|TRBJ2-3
CASSEIGGRESLYF
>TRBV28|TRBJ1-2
CASSNPGTADSLGYTF
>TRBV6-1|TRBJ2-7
CASSTFVFAEQYF
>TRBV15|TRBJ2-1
CATMGGSSYNEQFF
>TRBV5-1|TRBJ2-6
CASSLRAGGEAGANVLTF
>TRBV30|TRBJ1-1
CAWSDGQGGHTEAFF
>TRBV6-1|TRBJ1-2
CASSPGQTAYGYTF
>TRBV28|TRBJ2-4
CASSTGQGFDVRHF
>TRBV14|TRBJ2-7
CASSHISGRAYEQYF
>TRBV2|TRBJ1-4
CASVGGPTNEKLFF
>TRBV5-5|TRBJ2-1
CASSLGLAGVYNEQFF
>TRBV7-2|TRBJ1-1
CASSRYTGVNTEAFF
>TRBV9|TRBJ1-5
CASSVGQNNQPQHF
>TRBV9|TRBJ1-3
CASSETGISGNTIYF
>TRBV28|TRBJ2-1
CASSSSGQGRRNEQFF
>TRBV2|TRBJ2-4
CASSSGTGNIQYF
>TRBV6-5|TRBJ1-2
CASSYAVAGDGYTF
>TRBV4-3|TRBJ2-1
CASSQGGPISNEQFF
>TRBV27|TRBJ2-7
CASSLWYGYEQYF
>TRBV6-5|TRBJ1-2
CASSYTLNYGYTF
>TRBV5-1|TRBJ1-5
CASSLAGGSNQPQHF
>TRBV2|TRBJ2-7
CASSERSGEQYF
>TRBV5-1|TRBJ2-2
CASSIGLASSDTGELFF
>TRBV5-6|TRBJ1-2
CASGAVGARNYGYTF
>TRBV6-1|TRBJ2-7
CASNTGTGLVEQYF
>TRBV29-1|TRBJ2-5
CSVKNRGFQETQYF
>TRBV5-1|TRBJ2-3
CASSLGARGTTDTQYF
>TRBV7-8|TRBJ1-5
CASSLEQGGFDQPQHF
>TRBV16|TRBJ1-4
CASSQSPGLEKLFF
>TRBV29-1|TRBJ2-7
CSVEDPRTSVYEQYF
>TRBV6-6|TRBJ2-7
CASGTGGAEQYF
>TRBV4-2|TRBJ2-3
CASSQSRLAVVRPDTQYF
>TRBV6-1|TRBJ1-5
CASIRESNQPQHF
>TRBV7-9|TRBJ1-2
CASSLRSGENGYTF
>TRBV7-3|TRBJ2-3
CASSYRDRGEDTQYF
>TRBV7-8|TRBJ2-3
CASSPQGATDTQYF
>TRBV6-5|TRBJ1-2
CASSYSGQGDGYTF
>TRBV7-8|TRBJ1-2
CASSSARRVVNYGYTF
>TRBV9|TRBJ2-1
CASSGTTYGNEQFF
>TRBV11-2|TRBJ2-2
CASSSYRGNTGELFF
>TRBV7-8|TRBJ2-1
CASSLAPEQFF
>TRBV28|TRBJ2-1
CASSTAHRDSAEQFF
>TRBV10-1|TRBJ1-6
CASSAGQPYNSPLHF
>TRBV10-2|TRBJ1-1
CASRTGGAGTEAFF
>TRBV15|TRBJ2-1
CATSRELAGGYNEQFF
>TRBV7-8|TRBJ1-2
CASSLGRATDPGGYTF
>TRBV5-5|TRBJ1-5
CASSVGQLNQPQHF
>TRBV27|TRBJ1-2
CASSFRDTKRGYTF
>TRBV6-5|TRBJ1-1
CASSWSPAETEAFF
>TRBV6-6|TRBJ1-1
CASSYLQRKNTEAFF
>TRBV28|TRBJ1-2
CASSLNWAEGYTF